The 25 T cell receptor beta chains given below trace back to one sample, sequenced in a study of blood T cell repertoires in COVID-19. Sequenced by immunoSEQ multiplex PCR; TCRdb stores in-frame clones only, minus some. The sample holds some 110,000 clones, 75% to 90% seen once. The sample taken for sequencing was peripheral blood. The receptors derive from a woman aged 80 or over with COVID-19, enrolled during active disease.

The J gene is TRBJ2-5, the V gene TRBV28; TRBD2 is a possible D gene (7 bases). The germline V and J ends were trimmed by 5 bases and 3 bases, with 16 bases remaining between them. Germline values: CDR1 MDHEN, CDR2 SYDVKM. The CDR3 has 15 amino acids. The CDR3 region has the DNA TGTGCCAGCAGTGGTGGGGGGGCCGGGAAAGAGACCCAGTACTTC. This gives the protein CASSGGGAGKETQYF.

V and J are TRBV14 and TRBJ1-2; D is perhaps TRBD1 (5 bases). Per germline, CDR1 SGHDN and CDR2 FVKESK. The CDR3 has 13 residues. V lost 2 bases and J lost 4, with 8 bases in between. The CDR3 bases are TGTGCCAGCAGCCAACACAGGACCTATGGCTACACCTTC. Protein: CASSQHRTYGYTF.

V and J are TRBV11-2 and TRBJ2-1; 11 bases agree with TRBD2. CDR3 length equals 15 residues. V shed 5 bases, J shed 4 bases, and the junction held 4 bases outside the gene matches. Per the germline V gene, CDR1 is SGHAT and CDR2 is FQNNGV. CDR3 sequence reads: CASSAGTSGYNEQFF. The CDR3 DNA follows: TGTGCCAGCAGCGCCGGGACTAGCGGTTACAATGAGCAGTTCTTC.

The rearrangement uses TRBV19 and TRBJ2-3; TRBD2 matches 12 bases. The CDR3 covers 14 residues. Trimming cost V 0 bases and J 12 bases; bases outside gene matches: 4. Germline CDR1 is LNHDA and CDR2 is SQIVND (reference sequence). CDR3 nucleotides: TGTGCCAGTAGTATAGATTGGACTAGCGGGACCCAGTATTTT. Residues: CASSIDWTSGTQYF.

J is TRBJ2-2 and V is TRBV7-3; 11 nucleotides match TRBD2. The V gene end was trimmed by 4 bases and the J gene end by 6 bases; junction bases not matched to a gene: 10. CDR1 is SGHTA and CDR2 is FQGTGA in the germline V gene. The CDR3 extends over 17 amino acids. This CDR3 reads CASSSPMTSGNPGELFF. For the CDR3, the DNA is TGTGCCAGCAGCTCCCCGATGACTAGCGGGAATCCCGGGGAGCTGTTTTTT. The full variable domain, in which reference TRBV7-3 and TRBJ2-2 provide the parts outside the CDR3, is GAGVSQTPSNKVTEKGKYVELRCDPISGHTALYWYRQSLGQGPEFLIYFQGTGAADDSGLPNDRFFAVRPEGSVSTLKIQRTERGDSAVYLCASSSPMTSGNPGELFFGEGSRLTVL.

This rearrangement joins TRBV5-1 to TRBJ2-4; TRBD1 aligns across 9 bases. V gave up 3 bases and J gave up 0 bases; unmatched junction bases: 1. This CDR3 contains 15 residues. CDR1 and CDR2 (germline): SGHRS, YFSETQ. The CDR3 DNA reads TGCGCCAGCAGCTCGGGACAGGGAGCCAAAAACATTCAGTACTTC. It is translated as CASSSGQGAKNIQYF.

J is TRBJ2-7 and V is TRBV6-5; perhaps TRBD2 as D (5 bases). The V end lost 7 bases, the J end lost 4 bases, and 14 bases lay between the germline ends. The CDR3 length is 13 residues. Germline CDR1 MNHEY, CDR2 SVGAGI. Written as DNA, the CDR3 is TGTGCCAGCACCTCAACGCCGGGATACGAGCAGTACTTC. This gives the protein CASTSTPGYEQYF.

This CDR3 reads CASSPPVGSESDTQYF. The CDR3 DNA follows: TGTGCCAGCAGTCCCCCCGTCGGGAGCGAGTCAGATACGCAGTATTTT. The V gene is TRBV28, the J gene TRBJ2-3, with D maybe TRBD2 (6 bases). The CDR3 length is 16 residues. Trimming took off 5 bases at V and 4 bases at J, with 19 bases between the two ends. In germline, CDR1 is MDHEN, CDR2 SYDVKM. Full variable domain (outside the CDR3, taken from reference TRBV28 and TRBJ2-3): DVKVTQSSRYLVKRTGEKVFLECVQDMDHENMFWYRQDPGLGLRLIYFSYDVKMKEKGDIPEGYSVSREKKERFSLILESASTNQTSMYLCASSPPVGSESDTQYFGPGTRLTVL.

This sequence joins TRBV9 and TRBJ2-7, with D uncertain. Germline loops: CDR1 SGDLS, CDR2 YYNGEE. This CDR3 is 15 amino acids long. Trimming stripped 2 bases from V and 1 base from J, with 13 bases between. The CDR3 reads CASSVNTVTSYEQYF. The CDR3 DNA follows: TGTGCCAGCAGCGTTAACACAGTTACTTCCTACGAGCAGTACTTC.

The V gene is TRBV19, the J gene TRBJ2-2, with D perhaps matching TRBD1 (5 bases). Trimming stripped 0 bases from V and 7 bases from J, with 15 bases between. This CDR3 spans 16 amino acids. Per the germline V gene, CDR1 is LNHDA and CDR2 is SQIVND (reference sequence). CDR3 sequence: CASSIEWRRAGGELFF. The CDR3 DNA reads as TGTGCCAGTAGTATAGAATGGCGCAGGGCCGGCGGGGAGCTGTTTTTT.

This clone has only one observation. The chain carries TRBV10-3 and TRBJ2-7; D is unclear. V shed 0 bases and J shed 3 bases, with 9 bases lying between them. Germline CDR1 is ENHRY and CDR2 is SYGVKD. The CDR3 has 14 residues. CDR3 sequence: CAISESGLGYEQYF. The CDR3 DNA follows: TGTGCCATCAGTGAGTCTGGTCTAGGCTACGAGCAGTACTTC.

The CDR3 DNA is TGTGCCAGCAGCCAGGGACTAGCGGGCCACTACGAGCAGTACTTC. Its protein is CASSQGLAGHYEQYF. The chain links TRBV11-3 to TRBJ2-7; 12 nucleotides align to TRBD2. The CDR3 contains 15 residues. J was trimmed by 3 bases and V by 5 bases; bases with no gene match: 5. The germline V gene has CDR1 SGHNT and CDR2 YENEEA.

This chain joins TRBV5-1 and TRBJ1-6; TRBD1 might be the D (6 bases). The CDR3 length is 15 residues. Germline lookup yields CDR1 SGHRS and CDR2 YFSETQ. Trimming took 1 base from V and 6 from J, leaving 11 bases between them. CDR3 DNA sequence: TGCGCCAGCAGCTTGAGACAAGGGGGTAATTCACCCCTCCACTTT. It is translated as CASSLRQGGNSPLHF.

This chain links TRBV5-6 with TRBJ1-4; 8 bases line up with TRBD1. The CDR3 sequence is 14 residues long. The germline V gene has CDR1 SGHDT and CDR2 YYEEEE. Trimming cost V 4 bases and J 6 bases; bases outside gene matches: 5. This chain's CDR3 is CASSRGQGDEKLFF. The CDR3 DNA is TGTGCCAGCAGCCGCGGACAGGGAGATGAAAAACTGTTTTTT.

CDR3 sequence (DNA): TGTGCCAGCAGCTTGGGGACTAGCGGGAGAGGTGGAGAGACCCAGTACTTC. The encoded protein is CASSLGTSGRGGETQYF. V gene TRBV5-4 combines with J gene TRBJ2-5, with 13 bases that match TRBD2. This CDR3 contains 17 residues. After removal of 0 bases from V and 4 bases from J, the junction contained 6 bases not matched to a gene. CDR1 is SGHNT and CDR2 is YYREEE in the germline V gene (reference sequence).

The J gene is TRBJ2-4, the V gene TRBV28; 12 bases are shared with TRBD2. The CDR3 length is 15 residues. CDR1 and CDR2 from the germline V gene are MDHEN and SYDVKM. Trimming at V came to 5 bases and at J to 6 bases, leaving 5 bases not matched to a gene. CDR3 nucleotides: TGTGCCAGCAGTCCTAGCGGGAGGGCCTCAAACATTCAGTACTTC. Translated, it gives CASSPSGRASNIQYF.

This chain connects TRBV10-3 to TRBJ1-5, with D possibly being TRBD1 (5 bases). This CDR3 spans 14 amino acids. Germline CDR1 and CDR2: ENHRY and SYGVKD. The V end lost 3 bases, the J end lost 4 bases, and 10 bases lay between the germline ends. CDR3 residues: CAISETQGNQPQHF. The CDR3 nucleotides are TGTGCCATCAGTGAAACGCAGGGAAATCAGCCCCAGCATTTT.

This clone appeared a few times. This chain joins TRBV7-9 and TRBJ2-7; TRBD2 agrees at 10 bases. The CDR3 extends over 15 amino acids. CDR1 is SEHNR and CDR2 is FQNEAQ in the germline V gene (reference sequence). The J segment lost 7 bases and the V segment lost 1 base, leaving 7 bases of the junction unmatched. The CDR3 spells CASSLDLAGVEEQYF. For the CDR3, the DNA is TGTGCCAGCAGCTTAGATCTAGCGGGAGTGGAGGAGCAGTACTTC.

This clone appeared a few times. This chain's CDR3 is CASKVRTSVYEQYF. In DNA, the CDR3 is TGTGCCAGCAAAGTTAGGACTAGCGTTTACGAGCAGTACTTC. This rearrangement joins TRBV2 to TRBJ2-7, with 9 bases that match TRBD2. The CDR3 loop spans 14 amino acids. Germline values: CDR1 SNHLY, CDR2 FYNNEI. The ends lost 7 bases at V and 4 bases at J; junction bases unmatched: 8.

The CDR3 region has the DNA TGTGCCAGTAGTATCCGAAAAACGCCGGGACTAGGTCACAATGAGCAGTTCTTC. It codes for CASSIRKTPGLGHNEQFF. The chain links TRBV19 to TRBJ2-1, with 8 bases lining up with TRBD2. Germline assignment: CDR1 LNHDA and CDR2 SQIVND (reference sequence). The V gene end was trimmed by 3 bases and the J gene end by 5 bases; junction bases not matched to a gene: 15. This CDR3 spans 18 amino acids.

V gene TRBV15 combines with J gene TRBJ2-3; possible D gene TRBD2, 5 bases. The CDR3 is 15 residues long. Trimming pared 0 bases from V and 3 bases from J, leaving 10 bases between. Germline-derived CDR1 and CDR2 are LNHNV and YYDKDF (reference sequence). CDR3 loop: CATSREVGVTDTQYF. The CDR3 bases are TGTGCCACCAGCAGAGAGGTGGGAGTGACAGATACGCAGTATTTT.

CDR3 sequence reads: CASSVGGYGNTIYF. For the CDR3, the DNA is TGTGCCAGCAGCGTAGGGGGCTACGGTAACACCATATATTTT. V gene TRBV9 combines with J gene TRBJ1-3, with D perhaps TRBD1 (5 bases). Germline CDR1 SGDLS, CDR2 YYNGEE. Trimming took 0 bases from V and 7 from J, leaving 11 bases between them. The CDR3 has 14 amino acids.

Here the CDR3 DNA reads TGTGCCAGCAGCTTAAGGGAGTTTCAAGATCAGCCCCAGCATTTT. Translation gives CASSLREFQDQPQHF. The rearrangement uses TRBV7-8 and TRBJ1-5, with no clear D. This CDR3 is 15 amino acids long. From germline, CDR1 is SGHVS and CDR2 FQNEAQ. Trimming stripped 2 bases from V and 5 bases from J, with 13 bases between.

The rearrangement links TRBV7-2 to TRBJ2-1; 9 bases match TRBD2. This CDR3 has 17 residues. CDR1 and CDR2 from the germline V gene are SGHTA and FQGNSA. V gave up 4 bases and J gave up 0 bases; unmatched junction bases: 7. Here the CDR3 DNA reads TGTGCCAGCAGCTATAATCTAGCGGGGAGCTCCTACAATGAGCAGTTCTTC. It specifies CASSYNLAGSSYNEQFF. Full variable domain (remainder filled in from reference TRBV7-2 and TRBJ2-1): GAGVSQSPSNKVTEKGKDVELRCDPISGHTALYWYRQSLGQGLEFLIYFQGNSAPDKSGLPSDRFSAERTGGSVSTLTIQRTQQEDSAVYLCASSYNLAGSSYNEQFFGPGTRLTVL.

V usage is TRBV4-1 and J usage is TRBJ2-7, with a weak D call TRBD2 (5 bases). Germline loops: CDR1 MGHRA, CDR2 YSYEKL. The length of the CDR3 is 15 residues. V was trimmed by 1 base and J by 4 bases, leaving 14 bases between them. This CDR3 reads CASSQGIGIEYEQYF. The CDR3 coding sequence is TGCGCCAGCAGCCAAGGAATCGGGATCGAATACGAGCAGTACTTC.